The 10 T cell receptor beta chains below were found in one sample sequenced in a study of regulatory T cells in long-lasting Graves disease. Arm-PCR with iRepertoire HTBI primers amplified the CDR3 regions for these TCR beta libraries. From the multiplex PCR reads, TCRdb called clonotypes with MiXCR, one entry per CDR3 protein. The table includes around 400,000 distinct CDR3 sequences, about 12% detected once. Described time point: newly diagnosed GD, antithyroid drugs for less than 3 months. RNA isolated from PBMCs was used to make the TCR library. This sample also appeared in a second study, on T cells in Graves' hyperthyroidism and ophthalmopathy.

Sequences were derived from peripheral blood mononuclear cells (PBMCs), sampled at new diagnosis, from a patient treated with antithyroid drugs. The receptors shown here come from a woman aged 18-35 years with Graves disease.

The chain recombines TRBV7-9 with TRBJ2-1; possibly TRBD1 for D (6 bases). The CDR3 sequence is 17 residues long. With 5 bases removed from V and 5 bases from J, the gap between germline ends came to 22 bases. Germline CDR1 is SEHNR and CDR2 is FQNEAQ (reference sequence). CDR3 DNA: TGTGCCAGCAGCAGATATTCGGTAGGGGGTGTCAACAATGAGCAGTTCTTC. Translated: CASSRYSVGGVNNEQFF.

This sequence joins TRBV18 and TRBJ1-2; TRBD1 agrees at 10 bases. This CDR3 contains 16 residues. J lost 2 bases, V lost 6 bases, and 9 bases had no gene match. The germline CDR1 and CDR2 sequences are KGHSH and LQKENI. CDR3 DNA sequence: TGTGCCAGCTCTCCGTGGACAGGGGGATCAAACTATGGCTACACCTTC. Translated, it gives CASSPWTGGSNYGYTF.

This clonotype was seen a handful of times. The V and J genes are TRBV6-9 and TRBJ2-7; a weak D match, TRBD1 (5 bases). V was cut by 3 bases and J by 7 bases, with 19 bases left in between. This CDR3 spans 15 amino acids. Germline CDR1 is MNHGY and CDR2 is SVAAGI. The CDR3 loop is CASSYQGPAMGEQYF. DNA of the CDR3: TGTGCCAGCAGTTACCAGGGTCCGGCAATGGGGGAGCAGTACTTC.

This clonotype was picked up a small number of times. The gene calls are TRBV27 and TRBJ1-2; D gene unclear. Trimming shortened V by 0 bases and J by 8 bases, and 13 bases separated the two germline ends. This CDR3 comprises 14 residues. Germline V gives CDR1 MNHEY, CDR2 SMNVEV (reference sequence). CDR3 amino acids: CASSLSAGERGYTF. DNA for the CDR3: TGTGCCAGCAGTTTATCAGCGGGCGAGAGGGGCTACACCTTC.

In its sample, this clonotype was seen many times. The rearrangement uses TRBV12-3 or TRBV12-4 and TRBJ2-3, with 7 bases matching TRBD1. The J segment lost 3 bases and the V segment lost 7 bases, leaving 7 bases of the junction unmatched. The CDR3 runs to 14 residues. In DNA, the CDR3 is TGTGCCAGCAAACCGACAGGGAAAACAGATACGCAGTATTTT. As protein: CASKPTGKTDTQYF.

At least ten counts were recorded for this clonotype. The V call is TRBV12-3 or TRBV12-4, the J call TRBJ2-7; D ambiguous. The CDR3 is made up of 12 amino acids. V dropped 6 bases and J dropped 4 bases, with 10 bases sitting between them. CDR3 amino acids: CASSPVGYEQYF. In nucleotides, the CDR3 is TGTGCCAGCAGCCCCGTGGGATACGAGCAGTACTTC.

V gene TRBV19 combines with J gene TRBJ1-1; TRBD1 is a possible D gene (6 bases). The V end lost 4 bases, the J end lost 4 bases, and 13 bases lay between the germline ends. Germline V lookup: CDR1 LNHDA, CDR2 SQIVND (reference sequence). There are 14 residues in the CDR3. DNA for the CDR3: TGTGCCAGTAGTACGGGAGGGGGGGGCACTGAAGCTTTCTTT. This translates into CASSTGGGGTEAFF.

This clonotype was observed at least ten times. This chain uses TRBV30 with TRBJ2-7; TRBD1 matches 8 bases. CDR1 is GTSNPN and CDR2 is SVGIG in the germline V gene (reference sequence). The trim removed 2 bases at V and 8 bases at J, leaving 5 bases unmatched. The CDR3 runs 12 residues. The CDR3: CAWSPQGVKQYV. CDR3 sequence (DNA): TGTGCCTGGAGTCCACAGGGGGTTAAGCAGTACGTC.

This clonotype was seen at least ten times. The rearrangement uses TRBV11-2 and TRBJ1-6; D not certain. Germline CDR1 SGHAT, CDR2 FQNNGV. The ends were cut back, 1 base at V and 7 bases at J, with 8 bases in the middle. The CDR3 is 14 amino acids. The CDR3 DNA reads as TGTGCCAGCAGCTTAGTAAGGAGAAATTCACCCCTCCACTTT. Its translation is CASSLVRRNSPLHF.

This clonotype has a count of ten or more. The V call is TRBV7-9, the J call TRBJ2-7; TRBD2 is a possible D gene (6 bases). The CDR3 is made up of 18 amino acids. Germline V gene sequence: CDR1 SEHNR, CDR2 FQNEAQ (reference sequence). V was pared by 4 bases and J by 2 bases, with 24 bases between. The CDR3 spells CASSSREWRDVDTYEQYF. The CDR3 DNA follows: TGTGCCAGCAGCTCTAGGGAGTGGCGGGACGTCGACACCTACGAGCAGTACTTC.